Each of the 14 T cell receptor beta chains below was sequenced from the same sample in a study of blood T cell repertoires in COVID-19. Some clones are missing from TCRdb's copy, which holds only in-frame ones; the method was immunoSEQ multiplex PCR. The table records around 180,000 clones, approximately 90% of them present only once. Input material: peripheral blood. These receptors all stem from a man between 60 and 75 years old with acute or convalescent COVID-19.

Here the CDR3 reads CASKPGGSAYNEQFF. CDR3 coding DNA: TGTGCCAGCAAGCCCGGCGGGAGTGCCTACAATGAGCAGTTCTTC. The rearrangement uses TRBV6-5 and TRBJ2-1; 7 bases map to TRBD2. The CDR3 covers 15 residues. V was clipped by 7 bases and J by 2 bases; unmatched bases: 8. CDR1 is MNHEY, CDR2 SVGAGI, per germline.

The rearrangement uses TRBV5-1 and TRBJ1-6; D is uncertain. The CDR3 loop spans 13 amino acids. Looked up from germline, CDR1 is SGHRS and CDR2 is YFSETQ. The germline V and J ends were trimmed by 0 bases and 9 bases, with 7 bases remaining between them. This chain's CDR3 is CASSLGGSSPLHF. The CDR3 DNA is TGCGCCAGCAGCTTGGGAGGTTCTTCACCCCTCCACTTT.

V gene TRBV15 combines with J gene TRBJ1-4; D is unresolved. The CDR3 is made up of 15 amino acids. Trimming took 3 bases from V and 7 from J, leaving 15 bases between them. Germline CDR1 and CDR2: LNHNV and YYDKDF (reference sequence). The CDR3 DNA follows: TGTGCCACCAGCAGGAGGGCCGGCGCTGGTGAAAAACTGTTTTTT. This codes for CATSRRAGAGEKLFF. The full variable domain, with the rest looked up from reference TRBV15 and TRBJ1-4, is DAMVIQNPRYQVTQFGKPVTLSCSQTLNHNVMYWYQQKSSQAPKLLFHYYDKDFNNEADTPDNFQSRRPNTSFCFLDIRSPGLGDTAMYLCATSRRAGAGEKLFFGSGTQLSVL.

CDR3 loop: CASSLPGGRETQYF. The CDR3, as DNA: TGTGCCAGCAGCTTACCAGGGGGACGGGAGACCCAGTACTTC. The chain links TRBV7-2 to TRBJ2-5, with 7 nucleotides matching TRBD1. The CDR3 runs to 14 residues. Germline V CDR1 and CDR2: SGHTA, FQGNSA. J was trimmed by 5 bases and V by 2 bases; bases with no gene match: 5.

This sequence joins TRBV6-5 and TRBJ2-3, with 12 bases identical to TRBD2. CDR1 MNHEY and CDR2 SVGAGI come from the germline V gene. V lost 6 bases and J lost 5; bases outside the gene matches: 9. The CDR3 has 16 residues. CDR3: CASSYLAGGLGDTQYF. DNA of the CDR3: TGTGCCAGCAGCTACCTAGCGGGGGGGCTCGGAGATACGCAGTATTTT.

As DNA, the CDR3 is TGTGCCAGCAGCGGGCGGACAGGGGGTGGAAACACCATATATTTT. Translation: CASSGRTGGGNTIYF. This sequence joins TRBV7-2 and TRBJ1-3, with 10 bases aligning to TRBD1. V shed 5 bases, J shed 3 bases, and the junction held 4 bases outside the gene matches. This CDR3 region has 15 residues. CDR1 and CDR2 (germline): SGHTA, FQGNSA.

The rearrangement uses TRBV28 and TRBJ2-7; 8 bases agree with TRBD2. The germline CDR1 and CDR2 sequences are MDHEN and SYDVKM. The CDR3 is 15 amino acids. V shed 5 bases and J 5 bases; nucleotides not matched to a gene: 11. CDR3 sequence reads: CASSGEAGARNEQYF. CDR3 DNA: TGTGCCAGCAGTGGGGAAGCGGGAGCCAGGAACGAGCAGTACTTC.

This clone was counted only a few times. This chain uses TRBV18 with TRBJ1-2, with 11 bases matching TRBD1. Germline values: CDR1 KGHSH, CDR2 LQKENI. J was trimmed by 0 bases and V by 1 base; bases with no gene match: 7. The CDR3 totals 18 residues. CDR3 DNA sequence: TGTGCCAGCTCACCACAAACTCCGGGACAGGGGGCTAACTATGGCTACACCTTC. Its translation is CASSPQTPGQGANYGYTF.

The V and J genes are TRBV5-1 and TRBJ1-4; the D gene is possibly TRBD1 (6 bases). The V end lost 0 bases, the J end lost 8 bases, and 11 bases lay between the germline ends. Germline V gene lookup returns CDR1 SGHRS and CDR2 YFSETQ. The CDR3 loop spans 14 amino acids. The CDR3 loop reads CASSLEGRGEKLFF. The CDR3 DNA follows: TGCGCCAGCAGCTTGGAGGGCAGGGGAGAAAAACTGTTTTTT.

J is TRBJ2-2 and V is TRBV3-1 (or the pseudogene TRBV3-2), with D possibly TRBD1 on 5 matching bases. V dropped 4 bases and J dropped 8 bases, with 5 bases sitting between them. The CDR3 loop spans 11 amino acids. Germline CDR1 is LGHDT and CDR2 is YNNKEL (reference sequence). CDR3 amino acids: CASSRTGELFF. The DNA of the CDR3 is TGTGCCAGCAGCCGGACAGGGGAGCTGTTTTTT.

The CDR3 loop reads CASTRGAANTEAFF. The CDR3 region has the DNA TGTGCCAGCACCAGGGGGGCGGCGAACACTGAAGCTTTCTTT. The V call is TRBV11-3, the J call TRBJ1-1; 7 nucleotides align to TRBD1. The CDR3 runs 14 residues. J was trimmed by 1 base and V by 7 bases; bases with no gene match: 6. The germline V gene encodes CDR1 SGHNT and CDR2 YENEEA.

This sequence joins TRBV3-1 (or the pseudogene TRBV3-2) and TRBJ2-3; 7 bases fit TRBD1. The CDR3 is made up of 15 amino acids. The germline V gene has CDR1 LGHDT and CDR2 YNNKEL (reference sequence). Trimming cost V 1 base and J 1 base; bases outside gene matches: 2. The CDR3 DNA sequence: TGTGCCAGCAGCCAAGGACAGGGCGGCACAGATACGCAGTATTTT. Its protein product is CASSQGQGGTDTQYF.

This clone has a single count. CDR3 DNA sequence: TGTGCCAGCAGCTTAGCGGCACGGGGGGCTAGCACAGATACGCAGTATTTT. It encodes CASSLAARGASTDTQYF. The chain combines TRBV7-9 with TRBJ2-3, with D possibly TRBD2 on 7 matching bases. The germline gives CDR1 SEHNR, CDR2 FQNEAQ (reference sequence). This CDR3 spans 17 amino acids. Trimming removed 0 bases from V and 0 bases from J, with 13 bases in between.

This clone showed up just once. V and J are TRBV3-1 (or the pseudogene TRBV3-2) and TRBJ1-1; the D is unclear. The CDR3 consists of 12 residues. The V end lost 5 bases, the J end lost 4 bases, and 8 bases lay between the germline ends. Germline CDR1 reads LGHDT; CDR2 reads YNNKEL (reference sequence). The CDR3 protein is CASSDMATEAFF. The DNA of the CDR3 is TGTGCCAGCAGCGACATGGCCACTGAAGCTTTCTTT.